This T cell receptor beta chain was captured by sequencing in a study of T cell responses to AZD1222 COVID-19 vaccine. Germline V gene data show CDR1 as GTSNPN and CDR2 as SVGIG (reference sequence). Trimming stripped 0 bases from V and 8 bases from J, with 22 bases between. CDR3 size: 16 residues. General study results and limits: Reportedly, close to half of spike-specific TCRs are directed against unmutated variant regions. Seropositivity was recorded at baseline in only a handful of AZD1222 recipients.

Some clones are missing from TCRdb's copy, which holds only in-frame ones; the method was immunoSEQ multiplex PCR. There are some 170,000 clones in the sample; about nine tenths occur only once, and 4.3% lies in the top ten. Notes on this clone: Its matching antigen is unknown.

This material consisted of peripheral blood, taken 28 days after the second dose of the MenACWY control vaccine. J is TRBJ1-2 and V is TRBV30; TRBD1 might be the D (5 bases). This TCR was recovered from an adult who received the MenACWY meningococcal vaccine as a control. The CDR3, as DNA: TGTGCCTGGAGTGTAAGAGCGGTGGGGCTCCGTTACGGCTACACCTTC. Translation: CAWSVRAVGLRYGYTF.